This T cell receptor beta chain emerged from a study of blood T cell repertoires in COVID-19. This CDR3 region has 13 residues. Germline V CDR1 and CDR2: MDHEN, SYDVKM. With 8 bases clipped from V and 5 bases from J, the junction kept 6 bases outside the gene matches. Authors' processing steps: Amplifying reference gene primers gave estimates of nucleated cell counts. Method: immunoSEQ multiplex PCR; TCRdb's copy keeps in-frame clones and lacks some. That table is the source of V, J and clone size, and D and trimming were worked out from the DNA. The sample has 30,000 to 40,000 clones; roughly 78% are singletons.

The TCR originated in an older woman with acute or convalescent COVID-19. The chain employs TRBV28 and TRBJ2-7, with 10 bases that match TRBD1. The sequencing input was peripheral blood. The CDR3 region has the DNA TGTGCCAGCCTTTCGGGACAGGGGAACGAGCAGTACTTC. It yields the protein CASLSGQGNEQYF.